This TCR beta chain was documented in a study of CD8+ T cells in alopecia areata. Study as a whole: Twice daily, treated patients received 5 to 10 mg of oral tofacitinib. Findings and limits, study-wide: Normal scalp had lower clonality than lesional scalp, with alopecia totalis/universalis lesions showing this most strongly.

Turning to this clone: Antigen unknown.

The trim removed 5 bases at V and 6 bases at J, leaving 8 bases unmatched. This CDR3 is built from 14 residues. Germline V gene lookup returns CDR1 LNHNV and CDR2 YYDKDF (reference sequence). Following extraction, RNA underwent reverse transcription to cDNA, which served as the sequencing template. Sequencing used immunoSEQ multiplex PCR; TCRdb keeps in-frame clones, though not all of them. Of 220,000 or so clones listed, 50% to 60% were seen once; the top ten hold roughly 0.47%. The material was CD4+ T cells sorted from blood, obtained at week 0. The receptor's source is a human donor with alopecia areata. J is TRBJ2-7 and V is TRBV15; TRBD2 agrees at 9 bases. The chain's CDR3 is CATSLSGRIGEQYF. The CDR3 DNA follows: TGTGCCACCAGCCTTAGCGGGAGAATCGGCGAGCAGTACTTC.